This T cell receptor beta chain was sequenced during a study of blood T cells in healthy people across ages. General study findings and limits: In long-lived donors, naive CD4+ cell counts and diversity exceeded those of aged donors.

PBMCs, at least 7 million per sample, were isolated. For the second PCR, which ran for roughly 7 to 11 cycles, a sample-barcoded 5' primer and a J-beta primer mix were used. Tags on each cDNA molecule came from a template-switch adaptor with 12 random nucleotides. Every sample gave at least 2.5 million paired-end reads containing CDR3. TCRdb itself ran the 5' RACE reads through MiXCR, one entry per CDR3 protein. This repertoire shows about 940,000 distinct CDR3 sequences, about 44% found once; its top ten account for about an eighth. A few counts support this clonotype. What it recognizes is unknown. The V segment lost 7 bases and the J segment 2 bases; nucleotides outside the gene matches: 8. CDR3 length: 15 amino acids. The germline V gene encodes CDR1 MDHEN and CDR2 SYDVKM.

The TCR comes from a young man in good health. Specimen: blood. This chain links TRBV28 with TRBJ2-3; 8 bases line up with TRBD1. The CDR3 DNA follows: TGTGCCAGCACCCAAAGGGACAGGCACACAGATACGCAGTATTTT. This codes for CASTQRDRHTDTQYF.